This T cell receptor (beta chain) is drawn from a study of radiotherapy plus CTLA-4 blockade in lung cancer. Overall study results and limits: Among blood TCR repertoires after radiotherapy plus ipilimumab, tumor-derived clones expanded. How blood T cell clones changed early, along with interferon-beta, reportedly forecast response best.

Concerning this clone: Its antigen is undetermined.

The assay was immunoSEQ multiplex PCR, and TCRdb's table has in-frame clones only and misses some. The table includes 60,000 to 70,000 clones, about four fifths detected once. Chemo-refractory metastatic non-small-cell lung cancer patients were treated with focal radiation plus CTLA-4 blockade with ipilimumab. V gave up 4 bases and J gave up 0 bases, with 6 bases separating them. The CDR3 totals 13 residues. Per the germline V gene, CDR1 is SGHTA and CDR2 is FQGTGA. The input for sequencing was peripheral blood, taken from a patient treated with radiotherapy plus ipilimumab. This clonotype originated in a human donor with non-small cell lung cancer who had a partial response to radiotherapy plus ipilimumab. The chain combines TRBV7-3 with TRBJ1-1; D not resolved. For the CDR3, the DNA is TGTGCCAGCAGCTCGACATTGAACACTGAAGCTTTCTTT. Protein product: CASSSTLNTEAFF.